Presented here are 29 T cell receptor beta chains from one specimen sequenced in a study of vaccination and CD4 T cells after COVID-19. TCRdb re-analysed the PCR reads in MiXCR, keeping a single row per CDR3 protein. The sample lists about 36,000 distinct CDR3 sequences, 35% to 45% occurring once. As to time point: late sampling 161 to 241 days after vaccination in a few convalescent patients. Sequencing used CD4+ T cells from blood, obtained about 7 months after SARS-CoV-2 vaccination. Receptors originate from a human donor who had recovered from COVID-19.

CDR3 amino acids: CASSATPTSDNTGELFF. CDR3 DNA: TGTGCCAGCAGCGCAACCCCTACTAGCGATAACACCGGGGAGCTGTTTTTT. V is TRBV21-1 and J is TRBJ2-2; the DNA was not used to check the table's D call, TRBD2. TRBV21-1 is shown as a pseudogene. The CDR3 totals 17 residues.

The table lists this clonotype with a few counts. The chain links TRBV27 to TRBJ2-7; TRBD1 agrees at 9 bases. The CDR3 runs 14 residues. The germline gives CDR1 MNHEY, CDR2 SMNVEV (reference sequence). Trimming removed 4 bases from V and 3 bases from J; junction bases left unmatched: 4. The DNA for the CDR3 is TGTGCCAGCAGTTACAACAGGGGGCTCTACGAGCAGTACTTC. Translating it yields CASSYNRGLYEQYF.

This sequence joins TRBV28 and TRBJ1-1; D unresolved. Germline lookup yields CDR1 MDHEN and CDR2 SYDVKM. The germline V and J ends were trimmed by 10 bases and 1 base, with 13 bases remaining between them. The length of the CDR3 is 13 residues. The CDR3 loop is CATASRKNTEAFF. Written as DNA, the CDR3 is TGTGCCACCGCCAGCAGGAAGAACACTGAAGCTTTCTTT. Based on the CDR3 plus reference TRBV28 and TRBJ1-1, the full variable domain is DVKVTQSSRYLVKRTGEKVFLECVQDMDHENMFWYRQDPGLGLRLIYFSYDVKMKEKGDIPEGYSVSREKKERFSLILESASTNQTSMYLCATASRKNTEAFFGQGTRLTVV.

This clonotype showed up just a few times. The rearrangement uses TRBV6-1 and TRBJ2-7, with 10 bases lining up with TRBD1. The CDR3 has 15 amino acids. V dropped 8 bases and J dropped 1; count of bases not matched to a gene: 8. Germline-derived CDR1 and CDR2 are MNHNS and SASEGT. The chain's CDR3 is CASPIKGQGSYEQYF. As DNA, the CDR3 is TGTGCCAGCCCAATTAAGGGACAGGGGTCCTACGAGCAGTACTTC.

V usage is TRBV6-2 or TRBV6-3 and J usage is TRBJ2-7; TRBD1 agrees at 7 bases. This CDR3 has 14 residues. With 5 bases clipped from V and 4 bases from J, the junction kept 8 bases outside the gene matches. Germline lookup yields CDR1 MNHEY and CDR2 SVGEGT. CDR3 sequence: CASSRDRVGYEQYF. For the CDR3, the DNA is TGTGCCAGCAGTCGCGACAGGGTCGGATACGAGCAGTACTTC.

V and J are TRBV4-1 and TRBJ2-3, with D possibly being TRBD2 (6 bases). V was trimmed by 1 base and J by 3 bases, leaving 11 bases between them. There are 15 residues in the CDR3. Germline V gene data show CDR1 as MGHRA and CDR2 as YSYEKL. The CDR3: CASSQGRGETDTQYF. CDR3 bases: TGCGCCAGCAGCCAAGGGCGGGGCGAAACAGATACGCAGTATTTT.

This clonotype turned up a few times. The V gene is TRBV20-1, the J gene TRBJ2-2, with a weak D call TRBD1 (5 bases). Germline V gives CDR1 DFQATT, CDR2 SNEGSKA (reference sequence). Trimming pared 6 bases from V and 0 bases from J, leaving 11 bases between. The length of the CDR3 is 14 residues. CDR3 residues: CSAKRTTNTGELFF. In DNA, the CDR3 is TGCAGTGCCAAAAGGACAACGAACACCGGGGAGCTGTTTTTT.

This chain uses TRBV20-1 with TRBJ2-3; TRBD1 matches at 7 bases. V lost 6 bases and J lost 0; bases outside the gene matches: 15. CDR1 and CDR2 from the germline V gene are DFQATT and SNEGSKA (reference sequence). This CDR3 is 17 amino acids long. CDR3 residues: CSAPPGQQTPSTDTQYF. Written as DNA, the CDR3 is TGCAGTGCGCCCCCGGGACAGCAAACACCTAGCACAGATACGCAGTATTTT.

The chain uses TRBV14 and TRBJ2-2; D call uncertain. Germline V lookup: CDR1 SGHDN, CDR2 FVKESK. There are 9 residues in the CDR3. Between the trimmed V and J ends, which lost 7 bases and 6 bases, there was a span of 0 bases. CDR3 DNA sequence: TGTGCCAGCACCGGGGAGCTGTTTTTT. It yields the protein CASTGELFF.

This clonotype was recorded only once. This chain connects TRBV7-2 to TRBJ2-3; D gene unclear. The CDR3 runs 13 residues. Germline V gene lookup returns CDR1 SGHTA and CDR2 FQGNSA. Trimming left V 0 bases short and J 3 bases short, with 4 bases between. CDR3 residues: CASSLALTDTQYF. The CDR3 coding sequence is TGTGCCAGCAGCTTAGCCCTAACAGATACGCAGTATTTT.

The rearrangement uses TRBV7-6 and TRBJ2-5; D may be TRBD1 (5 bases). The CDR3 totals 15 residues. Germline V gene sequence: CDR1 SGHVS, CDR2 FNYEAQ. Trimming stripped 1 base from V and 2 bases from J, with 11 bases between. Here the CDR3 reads CASSLGTNYQETQYF. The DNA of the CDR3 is TGTGCCAGCAGCTTAGGGACAAACTATCAAGAGACCCAGTACTTC.

The CDR3 sequence: CASSLAAIETDTQYF. In DNA form, the CDR3 reads TGTGCCAGCAGCTTAGCGGCTATAGAGACAGATACGCAGTATTTT. The gene calls are TRBV28 and TRBJ2-3; TRBD2 is a possible D gene (6 bases). Germline V gene lookup returns CDR1 MDHEN and CDR2 SYDVKM. Trimming removed 6 bases from V and 3 bases from J, with 16 bases in between. The CDR3 totals 15 residues.

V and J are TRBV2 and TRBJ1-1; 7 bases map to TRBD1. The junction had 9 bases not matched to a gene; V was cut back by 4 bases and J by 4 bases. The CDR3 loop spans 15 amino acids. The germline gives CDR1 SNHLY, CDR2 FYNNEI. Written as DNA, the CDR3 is TGTGCCAGCAGTGTCGCGGGGGACAGCGGCACTGAAGCTTTCTTT. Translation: CASSVAGDSGTEAFF.

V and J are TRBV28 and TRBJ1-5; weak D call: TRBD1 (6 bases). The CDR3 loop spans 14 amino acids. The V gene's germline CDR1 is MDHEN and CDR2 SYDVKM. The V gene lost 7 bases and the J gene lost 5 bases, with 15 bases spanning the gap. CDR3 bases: TGTGCCAGCACCCCTATGGGGGCACATCAGCCCCAGCATTTT. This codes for CASTPMGAHQPQHF.

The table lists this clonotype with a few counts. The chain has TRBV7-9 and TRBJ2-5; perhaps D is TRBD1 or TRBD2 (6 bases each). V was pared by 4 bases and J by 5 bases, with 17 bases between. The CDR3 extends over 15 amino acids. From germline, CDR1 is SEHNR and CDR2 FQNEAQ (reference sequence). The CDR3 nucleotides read TGTGCCAGCAGCTCGAGGTTGGGGGGCCTGGAGACCCAGTACTTC. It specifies CASSSRLGGLETQYF.

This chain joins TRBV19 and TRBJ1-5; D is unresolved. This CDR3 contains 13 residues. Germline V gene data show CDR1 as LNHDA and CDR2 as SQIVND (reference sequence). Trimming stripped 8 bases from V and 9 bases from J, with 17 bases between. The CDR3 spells CASCYDTDGPQHF. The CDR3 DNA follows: TGTGCCAGTTGTTATGACACCGACGGGCCCCAGCATTTT.

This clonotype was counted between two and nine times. The CDR3 protein is CSAQETLHSPLHF. The CDR3 region has the DNA TGCAGTGCTCAAGAAACCCTCCATTCACCCCTCCACTTT. This sequence joins TRBV20-1 and TRBJ1-6; D unclear. V dropped 5 bases and J dropped 8 bases, with 13 bases sitting between them. CDR1 is DFQATT and CDR2 is SNEGSKA in the germline V gene (reference sequence). This CDR3 contains 13 residues.

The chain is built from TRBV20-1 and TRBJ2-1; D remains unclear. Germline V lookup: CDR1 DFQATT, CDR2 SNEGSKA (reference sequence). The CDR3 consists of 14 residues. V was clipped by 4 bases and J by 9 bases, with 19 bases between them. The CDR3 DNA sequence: TGCAGTGCTATATTAGAAACCATCAATGGTGAGCAGTTCTTC. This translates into CSAILETINGEQFF.

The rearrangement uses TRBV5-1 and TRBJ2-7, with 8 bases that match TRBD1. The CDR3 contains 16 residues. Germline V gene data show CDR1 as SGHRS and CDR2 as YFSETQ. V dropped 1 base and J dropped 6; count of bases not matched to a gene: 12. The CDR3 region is CASSLWLDRATSEQYF. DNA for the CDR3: TGCGCCAGCAGCTTGTGGCTGGACAGGGCCACATCCGAGCAGTACTTC. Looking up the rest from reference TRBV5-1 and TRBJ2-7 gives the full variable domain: KAGVTQTPRYLIKTRGQQVTLSCSPISGHRSVSWYQQTPGQGLQFLFEYFSETQRNKGNFPGRFSGRQFSNSRSEMNVSTLELGDSALYLCASSLWLDRATSEQYFGPGTRLTVT.

CDR3: CASSTSSGTSKSDTQYF. The CDR3 DNA reads TGTGCCAGTAGTACAAGTTCCGGGACTAGCAAATCAGATACGCAGTATTTT. V gene TRBV19 combines with J gene TRBJ2-3, with TRBD2 matching over 9 bases. Germline V gives CDR1 LNHDA, CDR2 SQIVND (reference sequence). CDR3 length: 17 amino acids. Germline trimming cut 4 bases from V and 4 bases from J; bases unmatched to any gene: 12.

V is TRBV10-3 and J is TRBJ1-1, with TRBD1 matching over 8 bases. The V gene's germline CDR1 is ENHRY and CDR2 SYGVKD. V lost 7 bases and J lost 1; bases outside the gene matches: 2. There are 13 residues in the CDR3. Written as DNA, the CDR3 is TGTGCCATCACAGGACAGGGGAACACTGAAGCTTTCTTT. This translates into CAITGQGNTEAFF.

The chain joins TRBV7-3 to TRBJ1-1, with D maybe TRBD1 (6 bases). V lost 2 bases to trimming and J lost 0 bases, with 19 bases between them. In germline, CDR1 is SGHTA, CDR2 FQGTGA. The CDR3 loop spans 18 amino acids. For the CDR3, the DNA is TGTGCCAGCAGCTTATCCGGGGGATACAGGGCTTTGAACACTGAAGCTTTCTTT. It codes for CASSLSGGYRALNTEAFF.

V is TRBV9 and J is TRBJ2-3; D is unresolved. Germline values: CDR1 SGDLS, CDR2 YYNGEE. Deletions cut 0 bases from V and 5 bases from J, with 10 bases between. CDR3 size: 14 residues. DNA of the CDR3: TGTGCCAGCAGCGTAGTGGGGTTGGGAGATACGCAGTATTTT. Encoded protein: CASSVVGLGDTQYF.

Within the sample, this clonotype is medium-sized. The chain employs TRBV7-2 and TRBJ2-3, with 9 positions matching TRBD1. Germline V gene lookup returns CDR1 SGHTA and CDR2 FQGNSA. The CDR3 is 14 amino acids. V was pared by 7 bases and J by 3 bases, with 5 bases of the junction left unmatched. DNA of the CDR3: TGTGCCAGCACCCCGGGACAGGGAACAGATACGCAGTATTTT. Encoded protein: CASTPGQGTDTQYF.

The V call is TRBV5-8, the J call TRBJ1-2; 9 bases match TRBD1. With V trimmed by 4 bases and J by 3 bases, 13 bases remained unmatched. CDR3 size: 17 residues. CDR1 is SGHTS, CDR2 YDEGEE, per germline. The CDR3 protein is CASSRGTGWGSDYGYTF. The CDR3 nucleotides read TGTGCCAGCAGCAGGGGGACAGGGTGGGGAAGCGACTATGGCTACACCTTC.

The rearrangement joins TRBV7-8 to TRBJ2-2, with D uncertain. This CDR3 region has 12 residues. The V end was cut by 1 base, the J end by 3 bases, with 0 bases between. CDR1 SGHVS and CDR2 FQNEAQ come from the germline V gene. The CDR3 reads CASSLDTGELFF. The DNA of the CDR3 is TGTGCCAGCAGCTTAGACACCGGGGAGCTGTTTTTT.

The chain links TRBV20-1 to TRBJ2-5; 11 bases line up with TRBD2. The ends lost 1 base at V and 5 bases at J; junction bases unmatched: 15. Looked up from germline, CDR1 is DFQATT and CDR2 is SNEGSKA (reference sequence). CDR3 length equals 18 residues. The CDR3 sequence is CSARALIGTSGTLETQYF. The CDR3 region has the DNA TGCAGTGCTAGAGCTCTAATAGGGACTAGCGGTACTTTGGAGACCCAGTACTTC.

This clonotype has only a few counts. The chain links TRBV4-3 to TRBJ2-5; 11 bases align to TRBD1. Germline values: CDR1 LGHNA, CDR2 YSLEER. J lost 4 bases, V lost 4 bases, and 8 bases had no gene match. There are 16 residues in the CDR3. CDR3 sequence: CASSPGRDRGGETQYF. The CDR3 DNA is TGCGCCAGCAGCCCGGGCCGGGACAGGGGGGGAGAGACCCAGTACTTC.

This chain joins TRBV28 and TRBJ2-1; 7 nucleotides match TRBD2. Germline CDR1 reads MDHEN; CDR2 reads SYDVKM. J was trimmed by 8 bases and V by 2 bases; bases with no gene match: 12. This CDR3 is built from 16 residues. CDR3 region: CASSLEPVGLADEQFF. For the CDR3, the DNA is TGTGCCAGCAGTTTAGAACCGGTCGGGCTAGCGGATGAGCAGTTCTTC.